The subject of this entry is one TCR beta chain. Other DNA variants within this sample encode the same CDR3. Researchers sorted participants into cohorts using their self-reported clinical history. Recovery meant two consecutive negative NP/OP PCR tests, professional clearance, or resolved symptoms. This record comes from a study of blood T cell repertoires in COVID-19. The overall study: T cells, B-cell-depleted T cells, or PBMCs supplied cDNA or gDNA.

The method was immunoSEQ multiplex PCR; TCRdb's version includes in-frame clones alone and lacks a portion of them. This table holds about 320,000 clones, over 85% found once. With V trimmed by 4 bases and J by 3 bases, 2 bases remained unmatched. This CDR3 has 14 residues. Per germline, CDR1 SNHLY and CDR2 FYNNEI. The V gene is TRBV2, the J gene TRBJ2-3; 9 bases are a match to TRBD1. What was sequenced was PBMCs or T cells enriched from blood (not recorded which). The TCR comes from a man between 60 and 75 years old who had recovered from COVID-19. CDR3 sequence: CASSVTGGTDTQYF. The CDR3 nucleotides read TGTGCCAGCAGTGTGACAGGGGGGACAGATACGCAGTATTTT. The complete variable domain, with remaining parts taken from reference TRBV2 and TRBJ2-3, reads EPEVTQTPSHQVTQMGQEVILRCVPISNHLYFYWYRQILGQKVEFLVSFYNNEISEKSEIFDDQFSVERPDGSNFTLKIRSTKLEDSAMYFCASSVTGGTDTQYFGPGTRLTVL.